The 14 T cell receptor beta chains given below trace back to one sample, sequenced in a study of T cell responses to AZD1222 COVID-19 vaccine. Profiled with immunoSEQ multiplex PCR; TCRdb holds only in-frame clones, not every one. This sample has 90,000 to 120,000 clones, with around 92% found just once. The sample was peripheral blood, taken 28 days after the second AZD1222 dose. These receptors all stem from an adult who received the AZD1222 COVID-19 vaccine.

This chain links TRBV19 with TRBJ2-1; TRBD1 or TRBD2 may be the D gene (6 bases each). Germline lookup yields CDR1 LNHDA and CDR2 SQIVND (reference sequence). The CDR3 covers 12 residues. Deletions cut 8 bases from V and 9 bases from J, with 14 bases between. CDR3 DNA sequence: TGTGCCAGTTCCGAGGGGGGTCGTGAGCAGTTCTTC. Translation: CASSEGGREQFF.

This chain connects TRBV19 to TRBJ2-7; no firm D call. The CDR3 runs 13 residues. Germline V CDR1 and CDR2: LNHDA, SQIVND (reference sequence). Trimming cost V 2 bases and J 5 bases, with 10 bases left between them. This CDR3 is CASSISARDEQYF. The CDR3 nucleotides are TGTGCCAGTAGTATATCCGCCAGAGACGAGCAGTACTTC.

The chain recombines TRBV29-1 with TRBJ1-2, with D hard to call. The germline V and J ends were trimmed by 4 bases and 4 bases, with 10 bases remaining between them. The length of the CDR3 is 12 residues. The V gene's germline CDR1 is SQVTM and CDR2 ANQGSEA. CDR3 loop: CSVGEAGYGYTF. DNA of the CDR3: TGCAGCGTTGGAGAGGCGGGCTATGGCTACACCTTC.

This clone has a single count. The genes are TRBV5-5 and TRBJ1-1; D may be TRBD1 (5 bases). The V gene's germline CDR1 is SGHKS and CDR2 YYEKEE (reference sequence). This CDR3 has 13 amino acids. V dropped 0 bases and J dropped 4 bases, with 7 bases sitting between them. The DNA for the CDR3 is TGTGCCAGCAGCTTGGCAACAGGCACTGAAGCTTTCTTT. The encoded protein is CASSLATGTEAFF. The whole variable domain, remainder taken from reference TRBV5-5 and TRBJ1-1, is DAGVTQSPTHLIKTRGQQVTLRCSPISGHKSVSWYQQVLGQGPQFIFQYYEKEERGRGNFPDRFSARQFPNYSSELNVNALLLGDSALYLCASSLATGTEAFFGQGTRLTVV.

The V and J genes are TRBV9 and TRBJ2-7, with D tentatively TRBD1 (5 bases). The CDR3 covers 14 residues. V lost 4 bases and J lost 1, with 12 bases in between. CDR1 and CDR2 (germline): SGDLS, YYNGEE. For the CDR3, the DNA is TGTGCCAGCAGCCCGACGACAGTTTCCTACGAGCAGTACTTC. Protein sequence: CASSPTTVSYEQYF.

This clone has more than one count but fewer than ten. V is TRBV4-1 and J is TRBJ2-7, with unresolved D. Trimming shortened V by 3 bases and J by 3 bases, and 15 bases separated the two germline ends. This CDR3 is 15 amino acids long. Germline V lookup: CDR1 MGHRA, CDR2 YSYEKL. The CDR3 region has the DNA TGCGCCAGCAGCCAGAACGGTCTTGGCCTCTACGAGCAGTACTTC. Amino acid sequence: CASSQNGLGLYEQYF.

This chain links TRBV14 with TRBJ1-4; D uncertain. Germline CDR1 reads SGHDN; CDR2 reads FVKESK. This CDR3 has 17 amino acids. Trimming removed 0 bases at V and 5 bases at J, with 16 bases between. The DNA of the CDR3 is TGTGCCAGCAGCCAAGATCCGCTCCGGTCGGGAAATGAAAAACTGTTTTTT. Translated: CASSQDPLRSGNEKLFF.

The chain links TRBV28 to TRBJ2-7; 10 nucleotides match TRBD2. V was clipped by 4 bases and J by 2 bases; unmatched bases: 8. Germline-derived CDR1 and CDR2 are MDHEN and SYDVKM. The CDR3 has 16 amino acids. CDR3: CASSSTLAGEAYEQYF. The CDR3 coding sequence is TGTGCCAGCAGTTCAACCCTAGCGGGAGAAGCCTACGAGCAGTACTTC.

The chain carries TRBV5-1 and TRBJ2-1; D might be TRBD2 (6 bases). V was cut by 0 bases and J by 4 bases, with 11 bases left in between. There are 15 residues in the CDR3. CDR1 SGHRS and CDR2 YFSETQ come from the germline V gene. The CDR3 sequence is CASSLDGGVYNEQFF. CDR3 nucleotide sequence: TGCGCCAGCAGCTTGGACGGGGGAGTATACAATGAGCAGTTCTTC. The full variable domain, with the rest looked up from reference TRBV5-1 and TRBJ2-1, is KAGVTQTPRYLIKTRGQQVTLSCSPISGHRSVSWYQQTPGQGLQFLFEYFSETQRNKGNFPGRFSGRQFSNSRSEMNVSTLELGDSALYLCASSLDGGVYNEQFFGPGTRLTVL.

CDR3 region: CASSFFNGVNSPLHF. The CDR3, as DNA: TGTGCCAGCAGTTTTTTTAACGGAGTAAATTCACCCCTCCACTTT. This rearrangement joins TRBV27 to TRBJ1-6; D gene unclear. The V end was cut by 3 bases, the J end by 7 bases, with 13 bases between. The CDR3 is 15 residues long. Germline CDR1 MNHEY, CDR2 SMNVEV (reference sequence).

The V call is TRBV6-1, the J call TRBJ1-6, with 8 bases lining up with TRBD1. This CDR3 region has 15 residues. Germline V gene lookup returns CDR1 MNHNS and CDR2 SASEGT. V lost 0 bases and J lost 14; bases outside the gene matches: 9. CDR3 coding DNA: TGTGCCAGCAGTGAAGCGGCAGGGGGCGTACGGTCCCTCCACTTT. This translates into CASSEAAGGVRSLHF.

The chain is built from TRBV7-3 and TRBJ1-6; no clear D. Germline V gene sequence: CDR1 SGHTA, CDR2 FQGTGA. Deletions cut 1 base from V and 8 bases from J, with 18 bases between. The CDR3 is 17 residues long. The chain's CDR3 is CASSLIVGQDYHSPLHF. Written as DNA, the CDR3 is TGTGCCAGCAGCTTAATTGTAGGGCAGGACTACCATTCACCCCTCCACTTT.

The J gene is TRBJ1-1, the V gene TRBV29-1, with D perhaps TRBD1 (5 bases). The CDR3 is made up of 14 amino acids. Germline CDR1 is SQVTM and CDR2 is ANQGSEA. V lost 5 bases to trimming and J lost 0 bases, with 13 bases between them. The CDR3 reads CSVPGRDLNTEAFF. The DNA for the CDR3 is TGCAGCGTTCCGGGACGGGACCTGAACACTGAAGCTTTCTTT.

The V call is TRBV28, the J call TRBJ2-7; weak D call: TRBD2 (6 bases). V lost 8 bases, J lost 1 base, and 15 bases lay in between. Germline V gives CDR1 MDHEN, CDR2 SYDVKM. This CDR3 comprises 14 residues. For the CDR3, the DNA is TGTGCCAGCCTTAAATGGAGGGCTTCCTACGAGCAGTACTTC. It is translated as CASLKWRASYEQYF. The variable domain in full, completed from reference TRBV28 and TRBJ2-7, reads DVKVTQSSRYLVKRTGEKVFLECVQDMDHENMFWYRQDPGLGLRLIYFSYDVKMKEKGDIPEGYSVSREKKERFSLILESASTNQTSMYLCASLKWRASYEQYFGPGTRLTVT.